The next 26 T cell receptor beta chains were all read from a single sample in a study of regulatory T cells in long-lasting Graves disease (dated by TCRdb to about 2021). Taken with the paper, the label for time point translates to: newly diagnosed GD, antithyroid drugs for less than 3 months. For both TCR sequencing and RNA sequencing, RNA was extracted from PBMCs using TRIzol. The library was made by multiplex PCR. Sequencing instrument: Illumina HiSeq 4000. CDR3 regions were amplified by Arm-PCR with iRepertoire HTBI primers to construct TCR beta libraries. In-frame beta chains were kept once TCRdb had trimmed the public reads at Q25 with fastp and called clones with MiXCR. Duplicate CDR3 protein sequences are folded into a single record with the most common DNA and genes. This sample has about 500,000 distinct CDR3 sequences in its table, and about 12% of those were observed once. Around 10% of the sample rests with the top ten.

This same sample was also taken into another study, of T cells in Graves' hyperthyroidism and ophthalmopathy.

Sample: peripheral blood mononuclear cells (PBMCs), taken at new diagnosis, from a patient treated with antithyroid drugs. These receptors originate from a woman under 40 with Graves disease. Donor details come from another sample of the same person, matched by shared clones.

The chain links TRBV4-1 to TRBJ2-1; 10 nucleotides line up with TRBD2. Trimming at V came to 6 bases and at J to 7 bases, leaving 9 bases not matched to a gene. The germline V gene has CDR1 MGHRA and CDR2 YSYEKL. The CDR3 loop spans 15 amino acids. The CDR3 is CASRSTSGNLNEQFF. The CDR3, as DNA: TGCGCCAGCAGGTCCACTAGCGGGAATCTAAATGAGCAGTTCTTC.

This clonotype was seen more than once but under ten times. The rearrangement joins TRBV3-1 to TRBJ2-7; TRBD2 matches 8 bases. Germline values: CDR1 LGHDT, CDR2 YNNKEL (reference sequence). The CDR3 spans 12 residues. The junction had 7 bases not matched to a gene; V was cut back by 8 bases and J by 7 bases. The CDR3 DNA is TGTGCCAGCGGGGCTAGCGGGCGAGAGCAGTACTTC. It codes for CASGASGREQYF.

V is TRBV27 and J is TRBJ1-5, with TRBD1 matching 11 bases. The CDR3 runs 16 residues. Per the germline V gene, CDR1 is MNHEY and CDR2 is SMNVEV (reference sequence). V shed 8 bases and J 6 bases; nucleotides not matched to a gene: 12. The CDR3 DNA sequence: TGTGCCAGCGGTCCCCTCTGGACAGGGGGCGGTCAGCCCCAGCATTTT. Translated, it gives CASGPLWTGGGQPQHF.

This clonotype has a count of ten or more. This chain uses TRBV7-3 with TRBJ2-1, with unresolved D. The CDR3 is 16 residues long. CDR1 and CDR2 from the germline V gene are SGHTA and FQGTGA. The V and J ends lost 2 bases and 0 bases respectively, with 11 bases between them. The CDR3 DNA sequence: TGTGCCAGCAGCTTATATTACACCGTCTCCTACAATGAGCAGTTCTTC. Protein product: CASSLYYTVSYNEQFF.

This clonotype has a count of ten or more. The chain joins TRBV20-1 to TRBJ1-2; the D is unclear. This CDR3 has 10 residues. The V gene's germline CDR1 is DFQATT and CDR2 SNEGSKA (reference sequence). Trimming removed 1 base at V and 4 bases at J, with 1 base between. The CDR3 reads CSARVYGYTF. The CDR3 bases are TGCAGTGCTAGAGTCTATGGCTACACCTTC.

This clonotype was picked up many times. The chain uses TRBV18 and TRBJ2-1; D is unresolved. This CDR3 comprises 12 residues. Germline loops: CDR1 KGHSH, CDR2 LQKENI. Trimming left V 5 bases short and J 7 bases short, with 9 bases between. The CDR3 region is CASSKPLNEQFF. The DNA of the CDR3 is TGTGCCAGCTCAAAGCCCCTAAATGAGCAGTTCTTC.

This clonotype came up a few times. A much larger clone lies a single base off, so this may be a read error. The rearrangement uses TRBV5-4 and TRBJ2-1; D may be TRBD2 (6 bases). Between the trimmed V and J ends, which lost 7 bases and 0 bases, there was a span of 11 bases. The CDR3 has 14 amino acids. Germline V gene data show CDR1 as SGHNT and CDR2 as YYREEE (reference sequence). As DNA, the CDR3 is TGTGCCAGCCGGGACTCCCGCTCCTACAATGAGCAGTTCTTC. Its protein is CASRDSRSYNEQFF.

At least ten counts were recorded for this clonotype. This chain joins TRBV9 and TRBJ1-1; D uncertain. The germline V and J ends were trimmed by 4 bases and 7 bases, with 17 bases remaining between them. Germline V gene sequence: CDR1 SGDLS, CDR2 YYNGEE. The CDR3 contains 14 residues. The CDR3 DNA sequence: TGTGCCAGCAGCCCGTGGGGAGAAGTAGTTGAAGCTTTCTTT. Residues: CASSPWGEVVEAFF.

This clonotype showed up just a few times. The chain has TRBV5-1 and TRBJ1-4; D is unresolved. Trimming removed 0 bases from V and 8 bases from J, with 8 bases in between. The CDR3 is 13 amino acids. Germline V gene data show CDR1 as SGHRS and CDR2 as YFSETQ. The CDR3 DNA follows: TGCGCCAGCAGCTTGGGGCTACGGGAAAAACTGTTTTTT. Translation: CASSLGLREKLFF.

This clonotype was seen ten or more times. This rearrangement joins TRBV27 to TRBJ1-2; D is unresolved. The germline V gene encodes CDR1 MNHEY and CDR2 SMNVEV (reference sequence). Trimming removed 3 bases at V and 3 bases at J, with 14 bases between. CDR3 length: 15 amino acids. The CDR3 DNA is TGTGCCAGCAGTTTTGACCCTACCTCCTACTATGGCTACACCTTC. Protein product: CASSFDPTSYYGYTF.

This clonotype was counted ten times or more. The chain employs TRBV7-2 and TRBJ1-1; D is ambiguous. Germline CDR1 is SGHTA and CDR2 is FQGNSA. The CDR3 is 13 amino acids. V lost 3 bases and J lost 3, with 8 bases in between. CDR3 loop: CASSFTGYTEAFF. CDR3 coding DNA: TGTGCCAGCAGCTTTACGGGATACACTGAAGCTTTCTTT.

This clonotype was seen ten or more times. The V gene is TRBV6-2 or TRBV6-3, the J gene TRBJ2-1, with D perhaps matching TRBD2 (9 bases). The germline V gene encodes CDR1 MNHEY and CDR2 SVGEGT. There are 17 residues in the CDR3. V lost 0 bases and J lost 8, with 20 bases in between. The CDR3 spells CASSYSYSSGTGHEQFF. The CDR3 bases are TGTGCCAGCAGTTACTCGTATTCTAGCGGGACAGGCCATGAGCAGTTCTTC.

On this clonotype itself: A much larger clone lies one base from this, so it may be a read error. The chain recombines TRBV6-1 with TRBJ1-5; D is unresolved. The length of the CDR3 is 15 residues. Trimming removed 7 bases at V and 0 bases at J, with 13 bases between. Germline loops: CDR1 MNHNS, CDR2 SASEGT. DNA for the CDR3: TGTGCCAGCACCCGAAAATGGAGTAGCAATCAGCCCCAGCATTTT. Translating it yields CASTRKWSSNQPQHF.

This clonotype was counted a few times. V is TRBV12-3 or TRBV12-4 and J is TRBJ2-6; no reliable D call. This CDR3 spans 18 amino acids. Between the trimmed V and J ends, which lost 6 bases and 2 bases, there was a span of 20 bases. This CDR3 reads CASRLKGKYWAGANVLTF. The CDR3 region has the DNA TGTGCCAGCAGACTAAAGGGCAAATATTGGGCTGGGGCCAACGTCCTGACTTTC.

In this sample, this clonotype turned up many times. V usage is TRBV11-2 and J usage is TRBJ2-1, with D perhaps TRBD1 or TRBD2 (5 bases each). Germline V gene sequence: CDR1 SGHAT, CDR2 FQNNGV. CDR3 length equals 16 residues. Trimming removed 3 bases from V and 6 bases from J, with 18 bases in between. CDR3 residues: CASSFQWGLSSNEQFF. The CDR3 DNA sequence: TGTGCCAGCAGCTTTCAATGGGGGTTATCTTCCAATGAGCAGTTCTTC. The entire variable domain, with the rest obtained from reference TRBV11-2 and TRBJ2-1, is as follows: EAGVAQSPRYKIIEKRQSVAFWCNPISGHATLYWYQQILGQGPKLLIQFQNNGVVDDSQLPKDRFSAERLKGVDSTLKIQPAKLEDSAVYLCASSFQWGLSSNEQFFGPGTRLTVL.

This clonotype has a count of ten or more. This rearrangement joins TRBV6-1 to TRBJ2-1; weak D call: TRBD1 (6 bases). The CDR3 has 16 residues. The germline V gene encodes CDR1 MNHNS and CDR2 SASEGT. Trimming pared 6 bases from V and 1 base from J, leaving 16 bases between. The CDR3 DNA reads as TGTGCCAGCAGCCGGACAGTTAGGGGTTCCTACAATGAGCAGTTCTTC. Its translation is CASSRTVRGSYNEQFF.

This clonotype came up many times. The genes are TRBV19 and TRBJ2-2; 8 bases are shared with TRBD2. V gave up 2 bases and J gave up 5 bases; unmatched junction bases: 7. Germline V gene sequence: CDR1 LNHDA, CDR2 SQIVND (reference sequence). This CDR3 has 16 residues. The CDR3 region has the DNA TGTGCCAGTAGTATAATGGCTAGCGGGCCGACCGGGGAGCTGTTTTTT. Translated, it gives CASSIMASGPTGELFF. Full variable domain (rest looked up from reference TRBV19 and TRBJ2-2): DGGITQSPKYLFRKEGQNVTLSCEQNLNHDAMYWYRQDPGQGLRLIYYSQIVNDFQKGDIAEGYSVSREKKESFPLTVTSAQKNPTAFYLCASSIMASGPTGELFFGEGSRLTVL.

The chain recombines TRBV19 with TRBJ2-1, with TRBD1 identical over 9 bases. V was pared by 6 bases and J by 4 bases, with 7 bases of the junction left unmatched. CDR1 and CDR2 from the germline V gene are LNHDA and SQIVND (reference sequence). The CDR3 totals 15 residues. The CDR3 DNA follows: TGTGCCAGTAGCAGGACCGGGACAGGGTACAATGAGCAGTTCTTC. Amino acids: CASSRTGTGYNEQFF.

At least ten counts were recorded for this clonotype. The chain employs TRBV27 and TRBJ1-1; no definite D call. Trimming shortened V by 7 bases and J by 8 bases, and 23 bases separated the two germline ends. CDR1 is MNHEY and CDR2 is SMNVEV in the germline V gene (reference sequence). The CDR3 length is 15 residues. This CDR3 reads CASTPGLRPLGEAFF. Here the CDR3 DNA reads TGTGCCAGCACCCCCGGGTTACGGCCCCTCGGGGAAGCTTTCTTT.

The rearrangement joins TRBV20-1 to TRBJ2-7, with D uncertain. Deletions cut 4 bases from V and 2 bases from J, with 15 bases between. Per germline, CDR1 DFQATT and CDR2 SNEGSKA (reference sequence). This CDR3 region has 14 residues. This CDR3 reads CSAIAHQKTYEQYF. The CDR3 DNA sequence: TGCAGTGCTATAGCACACCAGAAAACCTACGAGCAGTACTTC.

This clonotype came up many times. The rearrangement joins TRBV3-1 to TRBJ2-3; D uncertain. The length of the CDR3 is 14 residues. The germline CDR1 and CDR2 sequences are LGHDT and YNNKEL (reference sequence). V lost 1 base, J lost 8 bases, and 13 bases lay in between. CDR3 amino acids: CASSQGSLASTQYF. The CDR3 DNA follows: TGTGCCAGCAGCCAAGGGTCCCTGGCGTCTACGCAGTATTTT.

The DNA for the CDR3 is TGTGCCAGCAGTTTAATACAGGGGGCGCGGGGGGTAGTGAACACTGAAGCTTTCTTT. Its translation is CASSLIQGARGVVNTEAFF. This rearrangement joins TRBV27 to TRBJ1-1; TRBD1 aligns across 9 bases. This CDR3 comprises 19 residues. The germline V gene has CDR1 MNHEY and CDR2 SMNVEV (reference sequence). The J segment lost 0 bases and the V segment lost 2 bases, leaving 13 bases of the junction unmatched.

The J gene is TRBJ2-1, the V gene TRBV19; 8 bases fit TRBD1. CDR1 is LNHDA and CDR2 is SQIVND in the germline V gene (reference sequence). CDR3 size: 14 residues. V lost 7 bases, J lost 8 bases, and 10 bases stayed unmatched. CDR3 sequence (DNA): TGTGCCAGTACCGACAGGGGAAGGGTAGATGAGCAGTTCTTC. Its protein is CASTDRGRVDEQFF.

This clonotype appeared many times. This rearrangement joins TRBV6-2 or TRBV6-3 to TRBJ2-1, with 13 positions matching TRBD2. Germline V gene lookup returns CDR1 MNHEY and CDR2 SVGEGT. The CDR3 runs to 18 residues. V was clipped by 4 bases and J by 6 bases; unmatched bases: 12. CDR3 protein: CASSSGLAGWRLGNEQFF. The CDR3 nucleotides are TGTGCCAGCAGTTCGGGACTAGCGGGATGGAGGTTAGGCAATGAGCAGTTCTTC.

This rearrangement joins TRBV3-1 to TRBJ2-4; D call uncertain. The CDR3 is 13 amino acids. Trimming removed 4 bases from V and 5 bases from J, with 9 bases in between. Per the germline V gene, CDR1 is LGHDT and CDR2 is YNNKEL (reference sequence). The CDR3 sequence: CASSPTLENIQYF. The CDR3 DNA is TGTGCCAGCAGCCCGACCCTGGAAAACATTCAGTACTTC.

This clonotype has more than one count but fewer than ten. V gene TRBV18 combines with J gene TRBJ2-5, with D perhaps TRBD1 (5 bases). The DNA end is more similar to TRBJ2-1, so the J call may be wrong. CDR1 KGHSH and CDR2 LQKENI come from the germline V gene. The CDR3 contains 16 residues. Written as DNA, the CDR3 is TGTGCCAGCTCACCACACAGGCCGTCGATTATCAATGAGCAGTTCTTC. It codes for CASSPHRPSIINEQFF.